The following is a T cell receptor beta chain sequence with its context. The data were obtained in a study of cytomegalovirus exposure and HLA in healthy donors. Use of 60 Vbeta and 13 Jbeta primers characterized the PCR. Using immunoSEQ multiplex PCR, the repertoire was profiled, and TCRdb retains in-frame clones only, with some absent. The sample consists of 90,000 to 120,000 clones, 60% to 75% of them appearing once. Sequencing input: PBMCs. The clonotype originates from a man aged 25 to 40 in good health and CMV-seronegative.

CDR3 region: CASSLVRLAGEETQYF. Written as DNA, the CDR3 is TGTGCCAGCAGCTTGGTTAGACTAGCGGGAGAAGAGACCCAGTACTTC. V and J are TRBV5-6 and TRBJ2-5; TRBD2 matches at 12 bases. Germline-derived CDR1 and CDR2 are SGHDT and YYEEEE. V lost 0 bases and J lost 3; bases outside the gene matches: 3. CDR3 length equals 16 residues.